This T cell receptor beta chain was sequenced during a study of shared clonotypes between healthy human individuals. Clones were read by immunoSEQ multiplex PCR, and TCRdb kept only the in-frame ones, dropping some. Among about 2.1 million clones listed, over 85% were seen once. Naive CD8 isolation took CD45RO-negative cells positively selected for CCR7 and excluded terminally differentiated effector memory CD45RA+ cells. This clone was seen just once. CDR3 length: 16 amino acids. Per germline, CDR1 SEHNR and CDR2 FQNEAQ (reference sequence). Deletions cut 3 bases from V and 0 bases from J, with 12 bases between.

The rearrangement joins TRBV7-9 to TRBJ1-3; D perhaps matches TRBD1 (6 bases). The receptor's source is a young man in good health. Some clones in this sample may be carry-over from other donors' samples. The sample consisted of naive CD8+ T cells from PBMCs. The CDR3 protein is CASSFDRLISGNTIYF. Written as DNA, the CDR3 is TGTGCCAGCAGCTTTGACAGGCTAATCTCTGGAAACACCATATATTTT.